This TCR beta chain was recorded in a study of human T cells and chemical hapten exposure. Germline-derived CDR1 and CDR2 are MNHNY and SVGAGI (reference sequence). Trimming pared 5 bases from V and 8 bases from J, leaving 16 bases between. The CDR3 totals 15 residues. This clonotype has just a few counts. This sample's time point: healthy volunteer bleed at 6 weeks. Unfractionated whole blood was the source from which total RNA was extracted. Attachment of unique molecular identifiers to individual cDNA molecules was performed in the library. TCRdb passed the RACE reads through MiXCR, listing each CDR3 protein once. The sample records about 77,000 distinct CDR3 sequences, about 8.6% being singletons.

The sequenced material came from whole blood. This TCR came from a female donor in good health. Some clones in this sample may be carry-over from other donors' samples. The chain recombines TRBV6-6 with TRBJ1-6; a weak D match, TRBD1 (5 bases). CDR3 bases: TGTGCCAGCAGTCCAGAGCCCGGGGGTCATTCACCCCTCCACTTT. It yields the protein CASSPEPGGHSPLHF.